These T cell receptor beta chains were read from a single sample in a study of molecular identifiers for immune sequencing clone quantification. TCRdb re-analysed the PCR reads in MiXCR, keeping a single row per CDR3 protein. The sample contains around 40,000 distinct CDR3 sequences, over 15% of which appear only once. Sequencing was performed on naive CD8+ T cells from blood, with Jurkat cell RNA spiked in. These receptors came from a human donor in good health. Some libraries in this study had Jurkat cell RNA spiked in. Both conserved end residues are part of each CDR3. A D gene is named only where the DNA matches it firmly. For some rows the clone size is stated as once, few or many, or as a class when expanded; others skip it.

cdr3_nt	cdr3_aa	d_call	v_call	j_call	clone_size
TGTGCCAGTTTACCCCCCGGGGGCCCTACCGGGGAGCTGTTTTTT	CASLPPGGPTGELFF	-	TRBV25-1	TRBJ2-2	many
TGTGCCAGTAGTATAATGGCAGGGACGGATTCACCCCTCCACTTT	CASSIMAGTDSPLHF	-	TRBV19	TRBJ1-6	once
TGCAGTGCTAGCGGGACAGGGAAGAGCTCCTACGAGCAGTACTTC	CSASGTGKSSYEQYF	TRBD1	TRBV20-1	TRBJ2-7	many
TGTGCCAGCCAGGGGTTCTACGAGCAGTACTTC	CASQGFYEQYF	-	TRBV6-2/TRBV6-3	TRBJ2-7	many
TGTGCCAGTAGTATCCAGGGGAACACTGAAGCTTTCTTT	CASSIQGNTEAFF	-	TRBV19	TRBJ1-1	many
TGTGCCATAGCTGGAGAAAGCTCCTACAATGAGCAGTTCTTC	CAIAGESSYNEQFF	-	TRBV2	TRBJ2-1	many
TGTGCCAGCAGCAGATGGGACAGGGGGCAAGGAGACACTGAAGCTTTCTTT	CASSRWDRGQGDTEAFF	TRBD1	TRBV11-2	TRBJ1-1	many
TGTGCCAGCAGTAAACTGGGTGAAGCTTTCTTT	CASSKLGEAFF	-	TRBV6-1	TRBJ1-1	-
TGCAGTGCTAGAGATTCTGGCAGGGGGACGACAGGGGCCAACGTCCTGACTTTC	CSARDSGRGTTGANVLTF	TRBD1	TRBV20-1	TRBJ2-6	many
TGTGCCAGCAGTTCACGGGACGACAACACCGGGGAGCTGTTTTTT	CASSSRDDNTGELFF	-	TRBV7-9	TRBJ2-2	many
TGTGCCAGCAGCCTGCCGGGACAGGGGCGCTCTGGAAACACCATATATTTT	CASSLPGQGRSGNTIYF	-	TRBV3-2	TRBJ1-3	many
TGTGCCGGCAGTTTAGGAGGGACAGGGGGCGGTCAGCCCCAGCATTTT	CAGSLGGTGGGQPQHF	TRBD1	TRBV27	TRBJ1-5	few